The 18 T cell receptor beta chains listed next were all sequenced from one sample in a study of cytomegalovirus exposure and HLA in healthy donors (dated by TCRdb to about 2017). Receptors were amplified or captured by the immunoSEQ multiplex PCR assay. The multiplex PCR relied on a mix of 60 forward primers for TCR Vbeta segments and 13 reverse primers for TCR Jbeta segments. Imported from immuneACCESS, the table was reduced by TCRdb to in-frame sequences with V and J called. These copies leave out some clones; in studies compared against another copy, an unresolved V gene accounts for under half, and the cause of the remainder is not known. The sample yields some 240,000 clones; about nine tenths were counted once. Around 1.7% of the sample is taken by the ten largest. Sequencing was performed on PBMCs. Receptors originate from a girl aged 2-10 years in good health and CMV-seronegative.

This CDR3 is CASSLATGGSTDTQYF. CDR3 bases: TGTGCCAGCAGCTTAGCGACGGGGGGTTCCACAGATACGCAGTATTTT. The chain uses TRBV7-2 and TRBJ2-3, with 7 bases aligning to TRBD2. This CDR3 has 16 residues. V lost 0 bases to trimming and J lost 2 bases; unmatched junction nucleotides: 5. Germline assignment: CDR1 SGHTA and CDR2 FQGNSA.

This clone was seen a single time. The chain combines TRBV2 with TRBJ2-7, with 8 positions matching TRBD1. The germline V gene encodes CDR1 SNHLY and CDR2 FYNNEI. The CDR3 is made up of 15 amino acids. The ends lost 1 base at V and 3 bases at J; junction bases unmatched: 5. The CDR3 spells CASSEVQGGDYEQYF. The DNA of the CDR3 is TGTGCCAGCAGTGAAGTACAGGGGGGCGACTACGAGCAGTACTTC. Filled out from reference TRBV2 and TRBJ2-7, the complete variable domain reads EPEVTQTPSHQVTQMGQEVILRCVPISNHLYFYWYRQILGQKVEFLVSFYNNEISEKSEIFDDQFSVERPDGSNFTLKIRSTKLEDSAMYFCASSEVQGGDYEQYFGPGTRLTVT.

A few counts support this clone. The chain uses TRBV30 and TRBJ2-7; maybe TRBD1 (6 bases). Germline V gene sequence: CDR1 GTSNPN, CDR2 SVGIG (reference sequence). This CDR3 is 12 amino acids long. Deletions cut 1 base from V and 3 bases from J, with 7 bases between. CDR3 nucleotide sequence: TGTGCCTGGAGTGACAGGGACTACGAGCAGTACTTC. Protein product: CAWSDRDYEQYF.

The gene calls are TRBV29-1 and TRBJ2-2; D is undetermined. Trimming cost V 4 bases and J 1 base, with 7 bases left between them. The germline gives CDR1 SQVTM, CDR2 ANQGSEA. The CDR3 is 13 residues long. CDR3 nucleotide sequence: TGCAGCGTTGGTACAGTGAACACCGGGGAGCTGTTTTTT. Protein sequence: CSVGTVNTGELFF.

The V call is TRBV5-1, the J call TRBJ2-6; 9 bases match TRBD1. Per germline, CDR1 SGHRS and CDR2 YFSETQ. CDR3 length: 18 amino acids. J was trimmed by 3 bases and V by 4 bases; bases with no gene match: 11. The CDR3 sequence: CASSPDRGVIGGANVLTF. For the CDR3, the DNA is TGCGCCAGCAGCCCGGACAGGGGAGTGATTGGTGGGGCCAACGTCCTGACTTTC. Using reference TRBV5-1 and TRBJ2-6 for the parts outside the CDR3, the full variable domain is KAGVTQTPRYLIKTRGQQVTLSCSPISGHRSVSWYQQTPGQGLQFLFEYFSETQRNKGNFPGRFSGRQFSNSRSEMNVSTLELGDSALYLCASSPDRGVIGGANVLTFGAGSRLTVL.

The gene calls are TRBV19 and TRBJ2-5, with 7 bases that match TRBD1. This CDR3 is 13 amino acids long. V was clipped by 7 bases and J by 2 bases; unmatched bases: 4. Germline CDR1 LNHDA, CDR2 SQIVND (reference sequence). The CDR3 nucleotides read TGTGCCAGTAACAGGGGACGACAAGAGACCCAGTACTTC. It codes for CASNRGRQETQYF.

About this clone: This same CDR3 is encoded by further DNA sequences in the sample. The rearrangement links TRBV27 to TRBJ1-1, with 7 bases identical to TRBD1. Germline V gene lookup returns CDR1 MNHEY and CDR2 SMNVEV (reference sequence). The CDR3 has 13 residues. The J segment lost 4 bases and the V segment lost 2 bases, leaving 1 base of the junction unmatched. Here the CDR3 reads CASSLTGATEAFF. DNA for the CDR3: TGTGCCAGCAGTTTAACAGGGGCCACTGAAGCTTTCTTT.

The rearrangement links TRBV5-4 to TRBJ2-6; 7 bases align to TRBD1. Germline V CDR1 and CDR2: SGHNT, YYREEE (reference sequence). V shed 7 bases, J shed 2 bases, and the junction held 12 bases outside the gene matches. The CDR3 extends over 17 amino acids. CDR3 sequence: CASGTGASGTGANVLTF. CDR3 coding DNA: TGTGCCAGCGGCACAGGGGCCAGCGGTACTGGGGCCAACGTCCTGACTTTC.

The rearrangement uses TRBV4-2 and TRBJ2-7; 9 nucleotides line up with TRBD1. CDR3 length equals 14 residues. Germline-derived CDR1 and CDR2 are LGHNA and YNFKEQ. Germline trimming cut 1 base from V and 3 bases from J; bases unmatched to any gene: 1. CDR3 nucleotides: TGTGCCAGCAGCCAAGGGGGACAGGGCTACGAGCAGTACTTC. This sequence encodes CASSQGGQGYEQYF.

The chain combines TRBV21-1 with TRBJ1-2; TRBD1 was called by the table and not checked on the DNA. TRBV21-1 is shown as a pseudogene. CDR3 length: 14 residues. DNA of the CDR3: TGTGCCAGCGGACGGACAGGGGCCGAGGGGGGCTACACCTTC. As protein: CASGRTGAEGGYTF.

The rearrangement uses TRBV19 and TRBJ1-2; 10 nucleotides align to TRBD1. V lost 5 bases, J lost 7 bases, and 4 bases stayed unmatched. The germline V gene has CDR1 LNHDA and CDR2 SQIVND (reference sequence). This CDR3 comprises 13 residues. The CDR3 loop reads CASSPGQGTGYTF. CDR3 sequence (DNA): TGTGCCAGTAGTCCGGGACAGGGGACTGGCTACACCTTC.

The chain links TRBV5-1 to TRBJ2-2; 9 bases map to TRBD1. The germline V gene encodes CDR1 SGHRS and CDR2 YFSETQ. J lost 2 bases, V lost 5 bases, and 10 bases had no gene match. The length of the CDR3 is 17 residues. CDR3 nucleotides: TGCGCCAGCAGTTTCCCCCCGGACAGGGGTAACACCGGGGAGCTGTTTTTT. Translated: CASSFPPDRGNTGELFF.

The chain recombines TRBV7-2 with TRBJ2-3; TRBD2 might be the D (5 bases). This CDR3 is 14 amino acids long. Trimming pared 2 bases from V and 11 bases from J, leaving 17 bases between. The germline CDR1 and CDR2 sequences are SGHTA and FQGNSA. The CDR3 DNA reads as TGTGCCAGCAGCTTATCCCCGCTGGACGGGGTGCAGTATTTT. This sequence encodes CASSLSPLDGVQYF.

This clone showed up just once. The chain is built from TRBV7-9 and TRBJ2-5; TRBD2 matches 9 bases. The ends lost 5 bases at V and 4 bases at J; junction bases unmatched: 2. Germline CDR1 SEHNR, CDR2 FQNEAQ (reference sequence). CDR3 length equals 13 residues. CDR3 sequence reads: CASSRRGGETQYF. The CDR3 DNA is TGTGCCAGCAGCCGGCGGGGGGGAGAGACCCAGTACTTC.

The CDR3 region is CASSQSRLAGAPETDTQYF. The CDR3 bases are TGCGCCAGCAGTCAGAGCAGACTAGCGGGGGCACCGGAGACAGATACGCAGTATTTT. This sequence joins TRBV23-1 and TRBJ2-3; 12 nucleotides match TRBD2. TRBV23-1 is given ORF status, its function remaining uncertain. V shed 3 bases, J shed 3 bases, and the junction held 13 bases outside the gene matches. This CDR3 spans 19 amino acids.

Points on this clone: At one boundary the junction diverges from the germline segment, which might be a read error. The chain carries TRBV18 and TRBJ2-5, with D unclear. The CDR3 has 11 amino acids. The germline V gene encodes CDR1 KGHSH and CDR2 LQKENI. CDR3 nucleotide sequence: TGTGCCAGCTCACCCCAAGAGATCCAGTACTTC. This encodes CASSPQEIQYF.

The chain has TRBV5-4 and TRBJ2-1; 9 bases align to TRBD2. The CDR3 runs 15 residues. Germline V gives CDR1 SGHNT, CDR2 YYREEE (reference sequence). The V segment lost 0 bases and the J segment 13 bases; nucleotides outside the gene matches: 11. DNA for the CDR3: TGTGCCAGCAGCTTGGTTGCGGGGGGGCCTAAGTCCCAGTTCTTC. It is translated as CASSLVAGGPKSQFF.

The V and J genes are TRBV2 and TRBJ2-1; tentative D call: TRBD1 (6 bases). Trimming pared 5 bases from V and 1 base from J, leaving 12 bases between. The CDR3 contains 15 residues. CDR1 and CDR2 from the germline V gene are SNHLY and FYNNEI. The DNA of the CDR3 is TGTGCCAGCAGTTATACAGGGAGATCCTACAATGAGCAGTTCTTC. It specifies CASSYTGRSYNEQFF.